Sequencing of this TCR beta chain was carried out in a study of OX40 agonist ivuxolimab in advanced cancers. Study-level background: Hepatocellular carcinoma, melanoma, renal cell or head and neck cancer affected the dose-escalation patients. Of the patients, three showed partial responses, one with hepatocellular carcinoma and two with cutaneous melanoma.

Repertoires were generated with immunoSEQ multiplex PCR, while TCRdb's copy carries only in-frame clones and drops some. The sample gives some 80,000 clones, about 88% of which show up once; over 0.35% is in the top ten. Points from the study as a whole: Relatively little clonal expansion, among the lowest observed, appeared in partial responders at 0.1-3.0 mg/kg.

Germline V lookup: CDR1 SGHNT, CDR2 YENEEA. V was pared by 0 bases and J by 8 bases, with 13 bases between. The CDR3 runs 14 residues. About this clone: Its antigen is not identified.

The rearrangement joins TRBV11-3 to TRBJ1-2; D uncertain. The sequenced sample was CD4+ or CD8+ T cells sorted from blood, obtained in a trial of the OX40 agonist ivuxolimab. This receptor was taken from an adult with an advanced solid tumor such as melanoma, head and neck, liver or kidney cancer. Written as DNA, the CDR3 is TGTGCCAGCAGCTTAGATCTAGGAAGCGGCGGCTACACCTTC. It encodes CASSLDLGSGGYTF. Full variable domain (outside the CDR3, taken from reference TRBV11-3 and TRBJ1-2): EAGVVQSPRYKIIEKKQPVAFWCNPISGHNTLYWYLQNLGQGPELLIRYENEEAVDDSQLPKDRFSAERLKGVDSTLKIQPAELGDSAVYLCASSLDLGSGGYTFGSGTRLTVV.